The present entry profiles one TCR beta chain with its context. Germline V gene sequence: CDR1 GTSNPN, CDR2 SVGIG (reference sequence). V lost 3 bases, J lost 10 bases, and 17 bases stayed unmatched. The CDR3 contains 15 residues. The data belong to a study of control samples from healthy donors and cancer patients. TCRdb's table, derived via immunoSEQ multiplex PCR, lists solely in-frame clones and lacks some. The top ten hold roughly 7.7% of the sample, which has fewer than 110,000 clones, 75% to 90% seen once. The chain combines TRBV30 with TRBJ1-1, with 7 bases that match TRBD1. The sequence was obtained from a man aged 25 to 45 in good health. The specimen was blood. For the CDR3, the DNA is TGTGCCTGGAGGGATACAAGACAGGGATCGGCAAGAGCTTTCTTT. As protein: CAWRDTRQGSARAFF. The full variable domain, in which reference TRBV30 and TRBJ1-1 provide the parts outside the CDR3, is SQTIHQWPATLVQPVGSPLSLECTVEGTSNPNLYWYRQAAGRGLQLLFYSVGIGQISSEVPQNLSASRPQDRQFILSSKKLLLSDSGFYLCAWRDTRQGSARAFFGQGTRLTVV.